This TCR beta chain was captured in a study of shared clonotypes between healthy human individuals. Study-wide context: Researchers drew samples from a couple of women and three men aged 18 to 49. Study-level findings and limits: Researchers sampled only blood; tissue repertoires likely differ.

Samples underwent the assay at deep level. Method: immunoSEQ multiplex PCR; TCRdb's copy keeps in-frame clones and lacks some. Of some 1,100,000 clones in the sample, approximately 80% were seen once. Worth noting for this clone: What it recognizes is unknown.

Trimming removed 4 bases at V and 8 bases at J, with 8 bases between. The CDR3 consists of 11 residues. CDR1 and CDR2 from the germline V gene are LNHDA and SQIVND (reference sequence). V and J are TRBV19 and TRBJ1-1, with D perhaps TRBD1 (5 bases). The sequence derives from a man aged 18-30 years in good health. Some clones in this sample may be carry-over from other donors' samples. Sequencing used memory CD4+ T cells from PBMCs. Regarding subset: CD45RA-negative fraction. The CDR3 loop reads CASSTGREAFF. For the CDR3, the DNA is TGTGCCAGTAGTACGGGGCGAGAAGCTTTCTTT.